Below are 7 T cell receptor beta chains sequenced from a single sample in a study of monozygotic twins with inflammatory bowel disease. TCRdb reprocessed the 5' RACE reads, with one entry per CDR3 protein and no DNA. The sample has roughly 200,000 distinct CDR3 sequences; the top ten hold less than 2%. Sequencing was done on a sample of blood. Receptors were obtained from a human donor with ulcerative colitis or Crohn's disease, or a healthy co-twin of an affected twin (not recorded which).

The chain has TRBV7-6 and TRBJ1-6; absent DNA, TCRdb's TRBD1 call cannot be checked. Germline CDR1 SGHVS, CDR2 FNYEAQ. This CDR3 has 14 amino acids. Here the CDR3 reads CASSLAQDTSPLHF.

The V gene is TRBV11-2, the J gene TRBJ1-5; TCRdb gives TRBD1 as the D gene, but with no DNA this cannot be confirmed. From germline, CDR1 is SGHAT and CDR2 FQNNGV. CDR3 size: 16 residues. Here the CDR3 reads CASSWGVSAQNQPQHF.

J is TRBJ2-1 and V is TRBV15; TCRdb's assignment of TRBD1 cannot be checked, as there is no DNA. CDR3 length: 15 amino acids. Germline loops: CDR1 LNHNV, CDR2 YYDKDF (reference sequence). The CDR3 region is CATSRDPDSLNEQFF.

The CDR3 sequence is CASSYDRQGIYEQYF. V gene TRBV3-1 combines with J gene TRBJ2-7; no DNA is available, so the TRBD1 call from TCRdb remains unchecked. The CDR3 extends over 15 amino acids. Germline lookup yields CDR1 LGHDT and CDR2 YNNKEL (reference sequence).

This sequence joins TRBV24-1 and TRBJ2-5; TCRdb's assignment of TRBD1 cannot be checked, as there is no DNA. The CDR3 contains 17 residues. Per the germline V gene, CDR1 is KGHDR and CDR2 is SFDVKD. CDR3 residues: CATSAGTGGLYQETQYF.

This chain uses TRBV11-1 with TRBJ2-5; absent DNA, TCRdb's TRBD1 call cannot be checked. The CDR3 consists of 18 residues. Germline-derived CDR1 and CDR2 are SGHAT and FQDESV (reference sequence). CDR3 in amino acids: CASSPPLGGKREQETQYF.

This sequence joins TRBV12-3 or TRBV12-4 and TRBJ2-5; the TCRdb D gene call, TRBD1, has no DNA to confirm it. This CDR3 comprises 14 residues. The CDR3 protein is CASKSGGRQETQYF.